This entry is about one TCR beta chain. These data originate in a study of shared clonotypes between healthy human individuals. This CDR3 is built from 15 residues. Germline V gene data show CDR1 as SGHRS and CDR2 as YFSETQ. The V gene end was trimmed by 2 bases and the J gene end by 5 bases; junction bases not matched to a gene: 7. TCRdb keeps only in-frame clones here, not all; method: immunoSEQ multiplex PCR. Among some 2.1 million clones listed, 95% were seen once. The receptor was isolated from a man younger than 30 in good health. The rearrangement joins TRBV5-1 to TRBJ2-3; 8 positions agree with TRBD2. The sample taken for sequencing was naive CD4+ T cells sorted from blood. Described subset: CD45RA+ positively selected. The CDR3 DNA follows: TGCGCCAGCAGCTTTGCTAGCGGGTCCGGAGATACGCAGTATTTT. Protein product: CASSFASGSGDTQYF.